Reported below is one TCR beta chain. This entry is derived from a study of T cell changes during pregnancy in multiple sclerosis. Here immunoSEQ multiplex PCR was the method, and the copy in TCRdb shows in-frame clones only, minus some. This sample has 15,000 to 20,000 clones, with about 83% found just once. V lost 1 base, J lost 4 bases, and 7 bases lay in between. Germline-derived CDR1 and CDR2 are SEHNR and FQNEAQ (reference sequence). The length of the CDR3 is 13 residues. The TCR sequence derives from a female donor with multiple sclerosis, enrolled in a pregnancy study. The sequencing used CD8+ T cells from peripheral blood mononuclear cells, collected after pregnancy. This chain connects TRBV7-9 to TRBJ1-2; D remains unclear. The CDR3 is CASSLVEGYGYTF. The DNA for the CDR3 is TGTGCCAGCAGCTTAGTTGAGGGCTATGGCTACACCTTC.